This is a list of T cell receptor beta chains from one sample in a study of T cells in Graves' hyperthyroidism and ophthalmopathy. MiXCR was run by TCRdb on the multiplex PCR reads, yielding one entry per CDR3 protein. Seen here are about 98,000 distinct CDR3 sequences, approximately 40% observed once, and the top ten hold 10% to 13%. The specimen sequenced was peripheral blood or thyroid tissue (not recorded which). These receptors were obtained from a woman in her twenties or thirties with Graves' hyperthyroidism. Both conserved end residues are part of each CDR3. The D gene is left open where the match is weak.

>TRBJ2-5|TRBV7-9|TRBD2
CASSLGLAQETQYF
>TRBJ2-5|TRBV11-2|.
CASSLRLHYQETQYF
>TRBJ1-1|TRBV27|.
CASSLRDLGNTEAFF
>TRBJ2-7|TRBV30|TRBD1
CACTGGNYEQYF
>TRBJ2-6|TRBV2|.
CALGGARGANVLTF
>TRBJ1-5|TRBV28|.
CASSLTSGRTHNQPQHF
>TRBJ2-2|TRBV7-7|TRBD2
CASSFSALAGGPGELFF
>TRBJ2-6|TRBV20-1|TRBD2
CSASLLLAGTGANVLTF
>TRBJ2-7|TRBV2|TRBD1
CASSYTGGGENEQYF
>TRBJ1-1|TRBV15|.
CATSRDQMNTEAFF
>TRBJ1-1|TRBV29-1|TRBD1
CSVDRGLEAFF
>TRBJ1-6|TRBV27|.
CASSLLLGSPLHF
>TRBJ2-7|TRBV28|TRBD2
CASSPPQRGSYEQYF
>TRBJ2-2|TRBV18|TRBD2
CASSISGTTGELFF
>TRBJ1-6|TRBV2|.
CASSPGTPNSPLHF
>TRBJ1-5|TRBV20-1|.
CSARWSFGTNQPQHF
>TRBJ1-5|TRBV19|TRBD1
CASSIGQGSNQPQHF
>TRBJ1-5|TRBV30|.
CAWSPTAADQPQHF
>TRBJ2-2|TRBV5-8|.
CASSQIWELFF
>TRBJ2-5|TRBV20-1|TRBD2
CSVAGDRETQYF
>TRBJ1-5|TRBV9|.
CASGPRYRPQHF
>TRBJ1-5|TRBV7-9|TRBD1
CASSPRGRFSNQPQHF
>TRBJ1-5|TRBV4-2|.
CASSQEGALSHQPQHF
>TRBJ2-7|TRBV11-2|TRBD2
CASSLAGGLAGVREQYF
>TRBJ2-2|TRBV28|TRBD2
CASGPTSGSVVGELFF
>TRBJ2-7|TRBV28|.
CAISVGGYEQYF
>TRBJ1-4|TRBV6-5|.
CASSISGPYWAKLFF
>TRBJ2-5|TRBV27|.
CASSLKVGGVQQTQYF
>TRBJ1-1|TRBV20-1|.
CSARDTFKLNTEAFF
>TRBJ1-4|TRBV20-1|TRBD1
CSAPGQADEKLFF